This T cell receptor beta chain was captured by sequencing in a study of shared clonotypes between healthy human individuals (dated by TCRdb to the early 2020s). About the study as a whole: A few men and two women, aged 18 to 49 years, made up the cohort. Leukapheresis yielded between about 0.9 and 9.5 billion PBMCs per donor. Different laboratories and diverse techniques were used to prepare libraries and sequence TCR repertoires, to increase sequencing depth and limit assay-specific biases. For each donor, CD4 naive and CD4 memory were each given three plates, CD8 naive was given two plates, and CD8 memory was given one plate. Blood TCR repertoires of about five healthy adults were deeply sequenced to estimate repertoire size and the extent of clonotype sharing between individuals. Study-level results and caveats: Sampling was restricted to blood, and TCR repertoires in tissues likely differ from the TCR repertoires found in blood. Approximately 5% of naive CD4, 3.5% of naive CD8, roughly 2.4% of memory CD4, and more than 0.35% of memory CD8 clonotypes were shared across a few donors. Because the study included a small number of donors, the genetic and exposure-history diversity represented was limited. Incomplete sequencing was indicated by rarefaction of sorted-subset datasets, despite the large sequencing depth. Compared with non-shared clonotypes, the clonotypes found in all four sorted-subset donors had higher generation probabilities. Pairwise subsampling indicated that sequencing depth was expected to affect the degree of clonotype sharing among donors. Naive subsets generally had larger estimated clonotype richness than memory subsets did.

Healthy HIV-negative adults with no recently reported acute infections or vaccinations were included as donors. Every donor was a Caucasian adult living in Nashville, Tennessee, USA. CD4+ T cells were enriched by magnetic negative selection, after which naive cells were positively selected on CD45RA and the negative fraction was taken as the memory subset. After blood collection by leukapheresis, PBMCs were isolated using Ficoll-Histopaque density gradient centrifugation and then cryopreserved in the vapor phase of liquid nitrogen. Analytical flow cytometry was used to check the purity and quantity of every magnetically sorted T cell population. From each sorted fraction, genomic DNA was isolated and quantified by UV absorbance on a Nanodrop 2000c. As to this clone: The specificity of this receptor is unknown. Per-base quality was not reported, and no clone a single base away is much larger than it.

In the germline V gene (reference sequence), CDR1 corresponds to SEHNR and CDR2 to FQNEAQ. CDR3 length: 14 amino acids, cysteine to phenylalanine. CDR3 DNA is the only sequence kept; it has 42 bases, read in frame from the first base. Trimming costs V 1 base and J 7 bases, and their ends lie 13 bases apart. Using the deep immunoSEQ assay, TCR CDR3 regions were amplified from genomic DNA by multiplex PCR. For each cell subset, the extracted genomic DNA was distributed evenly across all wells of several immunoSEQ 96-well plates, and each plate served as one replicate. Each replicate PCR for sorted subsets received roughly 0.2 ug genomic DNA, equal to about 30,000 T cell genomes. Purified libraries were measured with a Qubit 3.0 fluorometer, size-checked on a Bioanalyzer 2100, and measured again with the KAPA Library Quantification kit. Every immunoSEQ 96-well plate was sequenced on a separate single-read 150-cycle Illumina NextSeq 550 flow cell. Turning to the authors' computational methods: Because the immunoSEQ output included only junctional sequences and no quality scores, the filtering could not be the same as the filtering used for full-length reads. To assign V/J genes and CDR3, sequences were annotated using PyIR, a Python wrapper for IgBLAST v1.9, with IMGT germline references. Reads with weak V/J assignments (E-value above 1e-6), missing CDR3, stop codons, out-of-frame junctions, or ambiguous translated residues were removed. V3J clonotypes were defined as sequences sharing an identical inferred V gene, J gene, and CDR3 amino acid sequence. Percentage overlap between repertoires was computed as shared unique clonotypes divided by the size of the smaller repertoire. Richness of each repertoire was evaluated using RTK rarefaction, the Chao1 estimator, and Recon v2.1 estimates of unobserved clonotypes. Generation probabilities for all TCRbeta clonotypes obtained by the gDNA method from a handful of donors were computed using OLGA. TCRdb carries this immuneACCESS record with in-frame sequences only. Its versions omit some clonotypes, under half of them owing to an unresolved V gene in the studies checked, with the rest unexplained. From that table come the V and J calls and clone size; the DNA was used to work out D and trimming. The sample profile shows millions of clones; around 90% of them were found once. Roughly 0.15% of the sample is taken by the ten largest.

In this chain, TRBV7-9 is recombined with TRBJ1-2; the D gene is not confidently resolved. The sequencing sample was made of naive CD4+ T cells sorted from blood. The cell subset or site label, as the study defines it: CD45RA+ positively selected. The TCR sequence derives from a man aged 18 to 30 in good health. CDR3 protein: CASSLEGSTSGYTF. The nucleotides read TGTGCCAGCAGCTTAGAAGGGTCGACGAGTGGCTACACCTTC.